The 14 T cell receptor beta chains presented below share a single source sample, sequenced in a study of T cells in Graves' hyperthyroidism and ophthalmopathy. The CDR3 regions of TCR beta were amplified from RNA transcripts. TCR CDR3 underwent first-round RT-PCR with the HTBI primer set. TCRdb ran MiXCR on the multiplex PCR reads and lists one entry per CDR3 protein. Of about 690,000 distinct CDR3 sequences listed, around 15% are singletons. The sequencing sample was made of blood. These receptors were obtained from a man aged 50-60 years with Graves' hyperthyroidism.

The genes are TRBV18 and TRBJ2-1; TRBD2 matches at 7 bases. CDR1 and CDR2 from the germline V gene are KGHSH and LQKENI. This CDR3 has 16 amino acids. V trimming: 2 bases; J trimming: 3 bases; junction bases outside the gene matches: 7. The CDR3 nucleotides read TGTGCCAGCTCACCATCCGGGAGGCCGGGCTACAATGAGCAGTTCTTC. This codes for CASSPSGRPGYNEQFF.

The sample holds many counts of this clonotype. The CDR3 sequence is CATGWPNTEAFF. The DNA of the CDR3 is TGTGCCACGGGGTGGCCGAACACTGAAGCTTTCTTT. This chain joins TRBV15 and TRBJ1-1; no clear D gene. Trimming cost V 9 bases and J 1 base, with 9 bases left between them. Germline V lookup: CDR1 LNHNV, CDR2 YYDKDF (reference sequence). The CDR3 extends over 12 amino acids.

This chain joins TRBV20-1 and TRBJ2-4; D might be TRBD1 (6 bases). This CDR3 is 16 amino acids long. Trimming removed 2 bases from V and 4 bases from J, with 18 bases in between. Germline values: CDR1 DFQATT, CDR2 SNEGSKA (reference sequence). This CDR3 is CSARIRTALEKNIQYF. The DNA for the CDR3 is TGCAGTGCTAGAATACGGACAGCTCTGGAGAAAAACATTCAGTACTTC.

The V call is TRBV6-2 or TRBV6-3, the J call TRBJ1-6; D remains unclear. The CDR3 spans 14 residues. Germline V gives CDR1 MNHEY, CDR2 SVGEGT. Trimming shortened V by 7 bases and J by 7 bases, and 14 bases separated the two germline ends. In DNA form, the CDR3 reads TGTGCCAGCACCCCCAACCGGTGGAATTCACCCCTCCACTTT. Translation gives CASTPNRWNSPLHF.

This clonotype was counted at least ten times. The V call is TRBV28, the J call TRBJ2-3; D is ambiguous. Trimming took 5 bases from V and 2 from J, leaving 14 bases between them. The CDR3 is made up of 15 amino acids. Germline loops: CDR1 MDHEN, CDR2 SYDVKM. This chain's CDR3 is CASSPNWRNTDTQYF. The CDR3 DNA is TGTGCCAGCAGTCCTAACTGGAGAAACACAGATACGCAGTATTTT.

This clonotype was recorded at least ten times. This chain links TRBV6-8 with TRBJ2-7; 11 bases line up with TRBD1. The CDR3 is made up of 15 amino acids. With 5 bases clipped from V and 3 bases from J, the junction kept 6 bases outside the gene matches. The V gene's germline CDR1 is MNHGY and CDR2 SAAAGT. In DNA form, the CDR3 reads TGTGCCAGCAGTAAGGGACAGGGGGAGAACTACGAGCAGTACTTC. As protein: CASSKGQGENYEQYF.

This clonotype was counted between two and nine times. The genes are TRBV25-1 and TRBJ2-1; no firm D call. The CDR3 covers 16 residues. Germline CDR1 reads MGHDK; CDR2 reads SYGVNS. Trimming removed 6 bases at V and 5 bases at J, with 20 bases between. CDR3 residues: CASRGAPAVVHNEQFF. As DNA, the CDR3 is TGTGCCAGCAGAGGAGCTCCGGCAGTCGTACACAATGAGCAGTTCTTC.

This clonotype was seen a single time. The rearrangement links TRBV11-1 to TRBJ2-1, with 14 positions matching TRBD2. The V segment lost 8 bases and the J segment 7 bases; nucleotides outside the gene matches: 7. This CDR3 contains 15 residues. CDR1 is SGHAT, CDR2 FQDESV, per germline (reference sequence). The CDR3: CASGGLAGEWNEQFF. DNA for the CDR3: TGTGCCAGCGGGGGACTAGCGGGAGAATGGAATGAGCAGTTCTTC.

The chain joins TRBV12-3 or TRBV12-4 to TRBJ2-7; TRBD2 matches 13 bases. The trim removed 4 bases at V and 2 bases at J, leaving 5 bases unmatched. The CDR3 length is 16 residues. The CDR3 reads CASSSRTSGSTYEQYF. For the CDR3, the DNA is TGTGCCAGCAGTTCCCGGACTAGCGGGAGCACCTACGAGCAGTACTTC.

The chain carries TRBV19 and TRBJ2-3, with 13 nucleotides matching TRBD2. V lost 6 bases to trimming and J lost 8 bases; unmatched junction nucleotides: 11. CDR1 and CDR2 from the germline V gene are LNHDA and SQIVND (reference sequence). The CDR3 runs to 16 residues. CDR3 DNA sequence: TGTGCCAGTAGCATTGGACTAGCGGGAGTGTTGGGTACGCAGTATTTT. Translating gives CASSIGLAGVLGTQYF.

This clonotype was counted many times. The chain joins TRBV6-1 to TRBJ2-5; possibly TRBD1 for D (5 bases). V was clipped by 2 bases and J by 5 bases, with 9 bases between them. The germline V gene encodes CDR1 MNHNS and CDR2 SASEGT. The CDR3 has 13 residues. This CDR3 reads CASSEFRVETQYF. In DNA form, the CDR3 reads TGTGCCAGCAGTGAATTCAGGGTCGAGACCCAGTACTTC.

This clonotype was counted between two and nine times. The V call is TRBV28, the J call TRBJ2-7; 8 bases are shared with TRBD2. Germline loops: CDR1 MDHEN, CDR2 SYDVKM. There are 16 residues in the CDR3. J was trimmed by 4 bases and V by 4 bases; bases with no gene match: 12. The CDR3 DNA reads TGTGCCAGCAGTTCCTACACCGGACTAGCAGAATACGAGCAGTACTTC. As protein: CASSSYTGLAEYEQYF.

This clonotype was detected only a few times. The chain uses TRBV20-1 and TRBJ2-7; TRBD1 might be the D (6 bases). V lost 4 bases and J lost 0, with 13 bases in between. The V gene's germline CDR1 is DFQATT and CDR2 SNEGSKA (reference sequence). The CDR3 sequence is 14 residues long. Here the CDR3 DNA reads TGCAGTGCTACCCACCAGGGGAGCTCCTACGAGCAGTACTTC. This gives the protein CSATHQGSSYEQYF.

On this clonotype: At one end, the junction sequence differs from germline, possibly due to a read error. The chain joins TRBV6-1 to TRBJ2-7; D is unresolved. CDR3 length: 13 residues. Germline values: CDR1 MNHNS, CDR2 SASEGT. The CDR3 is CTSSSLSYHEQYF. In nucleotides, the CDR3 is TGTACCAGCAGTTCCCTTTCGTACCACGAGCAGTACTTC.